The 17 T cell receptor beta chains given below trace back to one sample, sequenced in a study of blood T cell repertoires in COVID-19. Sequenced by immunoSEQ multiplex PCR; TCRdb stores in-frame clones only, minus some. The data show 150,000 to 200,000 clones, with 65% to 90% seen just once and around 9% held by the top ten. Sample: peripheral blood. The receptors were gathered from a man in his forties or fifties with active or convalescent COVID-19.

The V call is TRBV4-2, the J call TRBJ2-1; TRBD1 agrees at 9 bases. V gave up 4 bases and J gave up 2 bases; unmatched junction bases: 3. Germline V gene data show CDR1 as LGHNA and CDR2 as YNFKEQ. The CDR3 runs to 15 residues. CDR3 nucleotide sequence: TGTGCCAGCAGCCCCGGGACAGGGACCTACAATGAGCAGTTCTTC. Protein product: CASSPGTGTYNEQFF.

Concerning this clone: Other DNA sequences in the same sample also yield this CDR3. The chain carries TRBV2 and TRBJ2-3, with TRBD1 identical over 12 bases. The CDR3 extends over 14 amino acids. Germline loops: CDR1 SNHLY, CDR2 FYNNEI. V was pared by 7 bases and J by 4 bases, with 3 bases of the junction left unmatched. CDR3 amino acids: CASTGTGGADTQYF. DNA of the CDR3: TGTGCCAGCACAGGGACAGGGGGCGCAGATACGCAGTATTTT.

The chain has TRBV10-3 and TRBJ2-5; 9 bases are a match to TRBD2. Germline trimming cut 6 bases from V and 3 bases from J; bases unmatched to any gene: 2. This CDR3 contains 13 residues. Germline V gene data show CDR1 as ENHRY and CDR2 as SYGVKD. The CDR3, as DNA: TGTGCCATCAGCTCTAGCGGGGAAGAGACCCAGTACTTC. Protein: CAISSSGEETQYF.

The chain has TRBV7-2 and TRBJ2-7, with 11 positions matching TRBD1. Looked up from germline, CDR1 is SGHTA and CDR2 is FQGNSA. The CDR3 sequence is 15 residues long. J gave up 3 bases and V 4 bases, and 5 bases lay outside the gene matches. CDR3 bases: TGTGCCAGCAGCTCGACCGGGACAGGGGGCTACGAGCAGTACTTC. It codes for CASSSTGTGGYEQYF.

The gene calls are TRBV6-5 and TRBJ2-3, with 9 bases matching TRBD2. The germline V gene has CDR1 MNHEY and CDR2 SVGAGI. This CDR3 spans 14 amino acids. Losses at the gene ends were 6 bases for V and 4 bases for J; bases not matched to a gene: 5. The CDR3, as DNA: TGTGCCAGCAGGTTGGGACTAGCATCAGATACGCAGTATTTT. Protein product: CASRLGLASDTQYF.

The rearrangement joins TRBV18 to TRBJ1-2; 11 nucleotides align to TRBD1. CDR1 and CDR2 from the germline V gene are KGHSH and LQKENI. Losses at the gene ends were 3 bases for V and 6 bases for J; bases not matched to a gene: 9. The CDR3 runs to 16 residues. DNA of the CDR3: TGTGCCAGCTCACCGGGACAGGGGGTTAAAGTCGATGGCTACACCTTC. It yields the protein CASSPGQGVKVDGYTF.

The chain combines TRBV6-1 with TRBJ1-2; 7 nucleotides match TRBD1. The CDR3 sequence is 15 residues long. Germline V CDR1 and CDR2: MNHNS, SASEGT. The trim removed 3 bases at V and 1 base at J, leaving 5 bases unmatched. This chain's CDR3 is CASSDTGDLNYGYTF. In DNA form, the CDR3 reads TGTGCCAGCAGTGATACAGGGGACCTTAACTATGGCTACACCTTC.

The chain links TRBV28 to TRBJ2-1, with 10 positions matching TRBD2. The CDR3 has 18 amino acids. Germline CDR1 MDHEN, CDR2 SYDVKM. Losses at the gene ends were 6 bases for V and 0 bases for J; bases not matched to a gene: 11. In DNA, the CDR3 is TGTGCCAGCAGCCAACTAGCGGGATCAGTGAGCTCCTACAATGAGCAGTTCTTC. Encoded protein: CASSQLAGSVSSYNEQFF.

This clone occurred once. The V call is TRBV14, the J call TRBJ2-5; D call uncertain. The CDR3 sequence is 13 residues long. The germline CDR1 and CDR2 sequences are SGHDN and FVKESK. V was pared by 3 bases and J by 5 bases, with 10 bases between. CDR3: CASSQRLWETQYF. The CDR3 DNA follows: TGTGCCAGCAGCCAGAGACTTTGGGAGACCCAGTACTTC.

The chain has TRBV6-4 and TRBJ1-3, with 7 nucleotides matching TRBD1. Germline loops: CDR1 MRHNA, CDR2 SNTAGT. The CDR3 has 12 residues. With 3 bases clipped from V and 15 bases from J, the junction kept 8 bases outside the gene matches. The CDR3 spells CASSEWGTEAYF. CDR3 nucleotide sequence: TGTGCCAGCAGTGAATGGGGGACAGAGGCATATTTT.

The chain couples TRBV10-2 to TRBJ1-2; 9 bases fit TRBD1. Losses at the gene ends were 3 bases for V and 4 bases for J; bases not matched to a gene: 3. CDR1 and CDR2 from the germline V gene are WSHSY and SAAADI. This CDR3 region has 14 residues. The CDR3 DNA follows: TGCGCCAGCAGTGAAGGACAGGGGATCTATGGCTACACCTTC. Protein: CASSEGQGIYGYTF.

The chain uses TRBV4-3 and TRBJ1-6; 8 bases agree with TRBD1. The CDR3 is 16 residues long. The junction had 6 bases not matched to a gene; V was cut back by 1 base and J by 7 bases. Germline lookup yields CDR1 LGHNA and CDR2 YSLEER. The CDR3 loop is CASSQGGRQGNSPLHF. The CDR3 region has the DNA TGCGCCAGCAGCCAAGGGGGCCGACAGGGGAATTCACCCCTCCACTTT.

The chain employs TRBV6-5 and TRBJ1-2; no clear D gene. The CDR3 spans 15 residues. Trimming took 2 bases from V and 0 from J, leaving 10 bases between them. CDR1 and CDR2 from the germline V gene are MNHEY and SVGAGI. CDR3 loop: CASSYGREANYGYTF. The DNA for the CDR3 is TGTGCCAGCAGTTACGGTCGGGAGGCTAACTATGGCTACACCTTC.

The chain couples TRBV19 to TRBJ1-6, with TRBD1 as a possible D gene (6 bases). V lost 1 base, J lost 10 bases, and 11 bases lay in between. The germline V gene has CDR1 LNHDA and CDR2 SQIVND (reference sequence). The CDR3 covers 14 residues. The CDR3, as DNA: TGTGCCAGTAGTATAGGAACAGGGACCTCACCCCTCCACTTT. Translation: CASSIGTGTSPLHF.

The chain couples TRBV30 to TRBJ1-2, with TRBD1 matching 9 bases. The CDR3 consists of 15 residues. Germline lookup yields CDR1 GTSNPN and CDR2 SVGIG (reference sequence). In DNA, the CDR3 is TGTGCTTTCCAAACAGGGGGCGCCTCATTCTATGGCTACACCTTC. Translation gives CAFQTGGASFYGYTF.

The V call is TRBV6-5, the J call TRBJ1-1; maybe TRBD1 (6 bases). Trimming left V 5 bases short and J 5 bases short, with 15 bases between. Germline CDR1 reads MNHEY; CDR2 reads SVGAGI. This CDR3 has 14 amino acids. Here the CDR3 DNA reads TGTGCCAGCAGTAACTACAGGGCGACGACTGAAGCTTTCTTT. Its translation is CASSNYRATTEAFF.

J is TRBJ1-2 and V is TRBV6-5; possibly TRBD1 for D (6 bases). V lost 0 bases to trimming and J lost 2 bases, with 13 bases between them. Germline values: CDR1 MNHEY, CDR2 SVGAGI. The CDR3 totals 16 residues. CDR3 coding DNA: TGTGCCAGCAGTTACTCTCTGGGGCAGGGGAACTATGGCTACACCTTC. Amino acid sequence: CASSYSLGQGNYGYTF.